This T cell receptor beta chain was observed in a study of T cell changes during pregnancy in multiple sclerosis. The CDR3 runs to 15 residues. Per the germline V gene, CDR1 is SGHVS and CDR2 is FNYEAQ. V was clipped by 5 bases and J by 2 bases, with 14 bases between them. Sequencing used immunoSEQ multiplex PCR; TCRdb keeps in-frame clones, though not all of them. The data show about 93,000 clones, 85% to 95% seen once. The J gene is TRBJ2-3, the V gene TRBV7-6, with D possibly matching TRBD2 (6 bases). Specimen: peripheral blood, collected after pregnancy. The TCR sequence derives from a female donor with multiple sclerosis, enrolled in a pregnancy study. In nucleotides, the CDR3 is TGTGCCAGCAGCGCGTATTGGGGGGACACAGATACGCAGTATTTT. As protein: CASSAYWGDTDTQYF.